This T cell receptor (beta chain) was identified in a study of shared clonotypes between healthy human individuals. In the study overall: Three plates were used per donor for CD4 naive, three for CD4 memory, two for CD8 naive and one for CD8 memory. Study results and caveats: Limited genetic and exposure-history diversity came from having few donors. Among donors, sharing of clonotypes was expected to be affected by sequencing depth.

The data were produced by immunoSEQ multiplex PCR, yet TCRdb's version contains in-frame clones alone and is incomplete. The table includes over 2,000,000 clones, roughly 95% detected once. Trimming cost V 6 bases and J 3 bases, with 15 bases left between them. The V gene's germline CDR1 is MNHNS and CDR2 SASEGT. This CDR3 is 14 amino acids long. Positively selected for CCR7, the CD45RO-negative cells used as naive CD8 cells excluded terminally differentiated effector memory CD45RA+ cells. Donors, healthy HIV-negative adults, lacked recent acute infections or vaccinations. As to this clone: Its antigen remains unidentified.

The sequence came from a man younger than 30 in good health. Some clones in this sample may be carry-over from other donors' samples. The genes are TRBV6-1 and TRBJ2-7; maybe TRBD1 (5 bases). Sequencing was performed on naive CD8+ T cells from PBMCs. CDR3 nucleotide sequence: TGTGCCAGCAGGACATCAGACAGTGGCTACGAGCAGTACTTC. This gives the protein CASRTSDSGYEQYF.